The 26 T cell receptor beta chains presented below share a single source sample, sequenced in a study of blood T cell repertoires in COVID-19. Data came from immunoSEQ multiplex PCR; TCRdb stores just in-frame clones and leaves some out. The table lists about 200,000 clones, over 80% of them singletons. What was sequenced was peripheral blood. These receptors all stem from a man between 60 and 75 years old with COVID-19, enrolled during active disease.

The chain links TRBV7-2 to TRBJ2-3; 7 bases agree with TRBD2. The V segment lost 1 base and the J segment 8 bases; nucleotides outside the gene matches: 9. In germline, CDR1 is SGHTA, CDR2 FQGNSA. This CDR3 has 15 residues. The CDR3 loop reads CASSLVAGTPATQYF. The CDR3, as DNA: TGTGCCAGCAGCTTAGTAGCGGGCACCCCAGCTACGCAGTATTTT.

In the case of this clone: Possible read error: a much larger clone is one base away. J is TRBJ2-1 and V is TRBV7-2; D is ambiguous. Germline CDR1 SGHTA, CDR2 FQGNSA. V was pared by 1 base and J by 4 bases, with 5 bases between. CDR3 length equals 13 residues. The CDR3 loop reads CASSLGAYNEQFF. The CDR3 DNA reads TGTGCCAGCAGCTTAGGGGCGTACAATGAGCAGTTCTTC.

CDR3 sequence (DNA): TGTGCCAGCAGTTTATCATCAGGGTTCAATCAGCCCCAGCATTTT. It yields the protein CASSLSSGFNQPQHF. This sequence joins TRBV28 and TRBJ1-5; a possible D gene is TRBD1 (5 bases). Trimming removed 1 base from V and 3 bases from J, with 10 bases in between. The CDR3 runs to 15 residues. From germline, CDR1 is MDHEN and CDR2 SYDVKM. Full variable domain (remainder filled in from reference TRBV28 and TRBJ1-5): DVKVTQSSRYLVKRTGEKVFLECVQDMDHENMFWYRQDPGLGLRLIYFSYDVKMKEKGDIPEGYSVSREKKERFSLILESASTNQTSMYLCASSLSSGFNQPQHFGDGTRLSIL.

The V and J genes are TRBV30 and TRBJ1-1; 10 positions agree with TRBD1. The CDR3 runs to 16 residues. Germline CDR1 reads GTSNPN; CDR2 reads SVGIG (reference sequence). V lost 2 bases, J lost 5 bases, and 11 bases stayed unmatched. The CDR3 coding sequence is TGTGCCTGGAGTCCAAGGGGAATGGACAGGGGGACTGAAGCTTTCTTT. Its translation: CAWSPRGMDRGTEAFF.

This chain links TRBV30 with TRBJ1-3; the match to TRBD1 covers 7 bases. The CDR3 is 13 amino acids. CDR1 is GTSNPN and CDR2 is SVGIG in the germline V gene (reference sequence). Germline trimming cut 2 bases from V and 4 bases from J; bases unmatched to any gene: 2. This chain's CDR3 is CAWSTGVGNTIYF. The DNA of the CDR3 is TGTGCCTGGAGTACAGGGGTGGGAAACACCATATATTTT.

This clone was seen only once. CDR3 protein: CASSYSTANTEAFF. The CDR3 DNA reads TGTGCCAGCAGTTACAGTACAGCGAACACTGAAGCTTTCTTT. The chain recombines TRBV6-2 or TRBV6-3 with TRBJ1-1; D is ambiguous. V was pared by 2 bases and J by 1 base, with 8 bases between. CDR1 is MNHEY and CDR2 is SVGEGT in the germline V gene. CDR3 size: 14 residues.

The CDR3 sequence is CASSFASGGTDTQYF. The CDR3 bases are TGTGCCAGCAGTTTCGCCAGCGGGGGCACAGATACGCAGTATTTT. The chain recombines TRBV27 with TRBJ2-3; the match to TRBD2 covers 7 bases. The germline gives CDR1 MNHEY, CDR2 SMNVEV (reference sequence). The length of the CDR3 is 15 residues. V was pared by 3 bases and J by 1 base, with 4 bases of the junction left unmatched.

The chain links TRBV9 to TRBJ1-3; tentative D call: TRBD1 (5 bases). The CDR3 runs to 14 residues. Trimming left V 4 bases short and J 10 bases short, with 18 bases between. Looked up from germline, CDR1 is SGDLS and CDR2 is YYNGEE. CDR3 DNA sequence: TGTGCCAGCAGCCCCCCGGGACCGGGGGGTACCATATATTTT. Its translation is CASSPPGPGGTIYF.

The V gene is TRBV6-6, the J gene TRBJ1-2; 8 bases line up with TRBD1. The CDR3 spans 14 residues. With V trimmed by 6 bases and J by 5 bases, 8 bases remained unmatched. Germline V lookup: CDR1 MNHNY, CDR2 SVGAGI (reference sequence). DNA for the CDR3: TGTGCCAGCAGCACAACCGACAGGGGTTATGGCTACACCTTC. Protein: CASSTTDRGYGYTF.

V usage is TRBV5-1 and J usage is TRBJ2-3, with 7 bases fitting TRBD2. The CDR3 is 14 amino acids. Germline-derived CDR1 and CDR2 are SGHRS and YFSETQ. The V and J ends lost 4 bases and 4 bases, in that order; junction bases with no gene match: 6. The CDR3 loop reads CASSAGERADTQYF. The CDR3 DNA sequence: TGCGCCAGCAGCGCGGGGGAGAGGGCAGATACGCAGTATTTT. The variable domain in full, completed from reference TRBV5-1 and TRBJ2-3, reads KAGVTQTPRYLIKTRGQQVTLSCSPISGHRSVSWYQQTPGQGLQFLFEYFSETQRNKGNFPGRFSGRQFSNSRSEMNVSTLELGDSALYLCASSAGERADTQYFGPGTRLTVL.

The V call is TRBV6-2 or TRBV6-3, the J call TRBJ2-1, with 7 positions matching TRBD2. The germline V gene has CDR1 MNHEY and CDR2 SVGEGT. The trim removed 2 bases at V and 10 bases at J, leaving 11 bases unmatched. The CDR3 is made up of 15 amino acids. CDR3: CASSYPEYGGDEQFF. The CDR3 nucleotides read TGTGCCAGCAGTTACCCCGAGTATGGGGGGGACGAGCAGTTCTTC.

The chain joins TRBV2 to TRBJ2-2; 10 bases agree with TRBD1. Looked up from germline, CDR1 is SNHLY and CDR2 is FYNNEI. The V and J ends lost 4 bases and 4 bases, in that order; junction bases with no gene match: 6. This CDR3 spans 16 amino acids. The CDR3 here is CASSGTGGTITGELFF. DNA of the CDR3: TGTGCCAGCAGTGGGACAGGGGGGACAATCACCGGGGAGCTGTTTTTT. Supplemented by reference TRBV2 and TRBJ2-2, the full variable domain reads EPEVTQTPSHQVTQMGQEVILRCVPISNHLYFYWYRQILGQKVEFLVSFYNNEISEKSEIFDDQFSVERPDGSNFTLKIRSTKLEDSAMYFCASSGTGGTITGELFFGEGSRLTVL.

This chain links TRBV2 with TRBJ2-2; D is ambiguous. From germline, CDR1 is SNHLY and CDR2 FYNNEI. V was clipped by 4 bases and J by 9 bases, with 15 bases between them. The CDR3 consists of 14 residues. The CDR3: CASSGARHGRELFF. The CDR3 region has the DNA TGTGCCAGCAGTGGCGCGCGACACGGCCGGGAGCTGTTTTTT.

J is TRBJ2-3 and V is TRBV30; 11 bases match TRBD1. This CDR3 has 17 amino acids. CDR1 is GTSNPN, CDR2 SVGIG, per germline (reference sequence). V lost 5 bases to trimming and J lost 0 bases; unmatched junction nucleotides: 10. The CDR3 DNA reads TGTGCCTGGGAGGGGACAGGGGGTACAACTAGCACAGATACGCAGTATTTT. The encoded protein is CAWEGTGGTTSTDTQYF.

This sequence joins TRBV21-1 and TRBJ1-2. TRBV21-1 is termed a pseudogene. This CDR3 region has 15 residues. CDR3: CASSNPDGEGYGYTF. In DNA form, the CDR3 reads TGTGCCAGCAGCAACCCGGACGGGGAGGGCTATGGCTACACCTTC.

This chain connects TRBV28 to TRBJ1-5; D remains ambiguous. Trimming removed 5 bases from V and 11 bases from J, with 7 bases in between. Per the germline V gene, CDR1 is MDHEN and CDR2 is SYDVKM. This CDR3 has 10 amino acids. The chain's CDR3 is CASSSLAQHF. The CDR3 bases are TGTGCCAGCAGTAGCCTCGCCCAGCATTTT.

The V and J genes are TRBV6-5 and TRBJ2-7; TRBD1 matches at 7 bases. The CDR3 contains 13 residues. Looked up from germline, CDR1 is MNHEY and CDR2 is SVGAGI. Trimming removed 6 bases from V and 0 bases from J; junction bases left unmatched: 2. The CDR3 bases are TGTGCCAGCAGAAGGACAGGCTCCTACGAGCAGTACTTC. Translating it yields CASRRTGSYEQYF.

The chain joins TRBV5-5 to TRBJ2-3, with TRBD2 matching 7 bases. J gave up 0 bases and V 0 bases, and 1 base lay outside the gene matches. Germline V gene sequence: CDR1 SGHKS, CDR2 YYEKEE (reference sequence). The length of the CDR3 is 15 residues. CDR3 protein: CASSLEAGSTDTQYF. CDR3 nucleotide sequence: TGTGCCAGCAGCTTGGAAGCGGGAAGCACAGATACGCAGTATTTT.

This clone has only a few counts. The V gene is TRBV30, the J gene TRBJ2-1; 11 bases map to TRBD2. The V gene end was trimmed by 3 bases and the J gene end by 7 bases; junction bases not matched to a gene: 14. The CDR3 extends over 17 amino acids. Germline V gene lookup returns CDR1 GTSNPN and CDR2 SVGIG (reference sequence). CDR3 region: CAWRPGSGRARRNEQFF. The CDR3 region has the DNA TGTGCCTGGAGGCCCGGTAGCGGGAGGGCCCGTCGAAATGAGCAGTTCTTC.

CDR3 residues: CASSFTAGTGGAQPQHF. DNA for the CDR3: TGTGCCAGCAGCTTCACCGCCGGGACAGGGGGAGCTCAGCCCCAGCATTTT. The genes are TRBV11-2 and TRBJ1-5; 11 nucleotides agree with TRBD1. Trimming took 3 bases from V and 6 from J; bases not matched to a gene: 10. Germline CDR1 reads SGHAT; CDR2 reads FQNNGV. The CDR3 length is 17 residues.

Only one count was recorded for this clone. This sequence joins TRBV27 and TRBJ2-7; 11 bases map to TRBD2. CDR1 and CDR2 from the germline V gene are MNHEY and SMNVEV (reference sequence). The CDR3 consists of 15 residues. Trimming took 4 bases from V and 7 from J; bases not matched to a gene: 9. CDR3 sequence reads: CASSSLLAGAKEQYF. For the CDR3, the DNA is TGTGCCAGCAGTTCACTACTAGCGGGAGCTAAAGAGCAGTACTTC.

This chain connects TRBV12-3 or TRBV12-4 to TRBJ1-2; D is uncertain. V was shortened by 6 bases and J by 4 bases, with 9 bases between the two germline ends. The CDR3 is 12 amino acids. This chain's CDR3 is CASSRDVYGYTF. The CDR3 nucleotides read TGTGCCAGCAGCCGGGATGTCTATGGCTACACCTTC.

This rearrangement joins TRBV9 to TRBJ1-1, with D maybe TRBD1 (5 bases). This CDR3 contains 15 residues. Per germline, CDR1 SGDLS and CDR2 YYNGEE. With 0 bases removed from V and 1 base from J, the gap between germline ends came to 10 bases. In DNA, the CDR3 is TGTGCCAGCAGCGTAGCCTGGGGCGGGAACACTGAAGCTTTCTTT. Translated: CASSVAWGGNTEAFF.

CDR3 bases: TGTGCCAGCCGTATATTTAGCTCCAATCAGCCCCAGCATTTT. Protein product: CASRIFSSNQPQHF. The chain couples TRBV6-5 to TRBJ1-5; D is unresolved. The CDR3 sequence is 14 residues long. Germline V gene data show CDR1 as MNHEY and CDR2 as SVGAGI. V was cut by 8 bases and J by 3 bases, with 14 bases left in between.

In its sample, this clone was seen once. CDR3 sequence reads: CASSQEQGRLNYGYTF. The DNA for the CDR3 is TGCGCCAGCAGCCAAGAACAGGGGCGCTTGAACTATGGCTACACCTTC. The chain couples TRBV4-1 to TRBJ1-2, with 7 bases aligning to TRBD1. The J segment lost 2 bases and the V segment lost 0 bases, leaving 6 bases of the junction unmatched. The CDR3 length is 16 residues. Germline CDR1 reads MGHRA; CDR2 reads YSYEKL.

V gene TRBV7-8 combines with J gene TRBJ1-4; D gene unclear. This CDR3 has 15 residues. V lost 2 bases, J lost 1 base, and 8 bases lay in between. Looked up from germline, CDR1 is SGHVS and CDR2 is FQNEAQ. The DNA of the CDR3 is TGTGCCAGCAGCTTACCCGGGAGAACTAATGAAAAACTGTTTTTT. Its translation is CASSLPGRTNEKLFF.